This passage covers 29 T cell receptor beta chains from one sample sequenced in a study of technical replicates of blood from several donors. TCRdb's copy holds only in-frame clones and misses some; the assay was immunoSEQ multiplex PCR. Of about 89,000 clones in the sample, around 94% are singletons; the top ten hold 0.25%. The sample consisted of T cells isolated from PBMCs. The receptors stem from a human donor in good health.

The chain employs TRBV6-1 and TRBJ2-1; D unclear. The CDR3 consists of 13 residues. Trimming stripped 2 bases from V and 6 bases from J, with 8 bases between. Germline V gene sequence: CDR1 MNHNS, CDR2 SASEGT. In DNA, the CDR3 is TGTGCCAGCAGTGAACGCGCCATCAATGAGCAGTTCTTC. It translates to CASSERAINEQFF.

The V and J genes are TRBV7-6 and TRBJ2-7, with D perhaps matching TRBD1 (6 bases). The CDR3 is 14 residues long. V gave up 1 base and J gave up 7 bases, with 14 bases separating them. In germline, CDR1 is SGHVS, CDR2 FNYEAQ. In DNA, the CDR3 is TGTGCCAGCAGCTTAGAAGTGGGGGCGGGTGAGCAGTACTTC. Protein sequence: CASSLEVGAGEQYF.

The chain couples TRBV27 to TRBJ2-7; the D gene is possibly TRBD1 (6 bases). CDR1 MNHEY and CDR2 SMNVEV come from the germline V gene (reference sequence). The CDR3 runs 14 residues. V gave up 2 bases and J gave up 4 bases, with 12 bases separating them. The CDR3 reads CASSLADSPYEQYF. The CDR3 DNA sequence: TGTGCCAGCAGTTTAGCGGACAGCCCGTACGAGCAGTACTTC.

The rearrangement links TRBV4-2 to TRBJ2-3, with TRBD2 matching over 7 bases. V shed 6 bases, J shed 1 base, and the junction held 7 bases outside the gene matches. Germline V gene lookup returns CDR1 LGHNA and CDR2 YNFKEQ. The CDR3 spans 15 residues. CDR3 protein: CASSQLTSGTDTQYF. The DNA of the CDR3 is TGTGCCAGCAGTCAACTTACTAGCGGCACAGATACGCAGTATTTT.

V and J are TRBV28 and TRBJ1-5; 10 bases fit TRBD1. CDR3 length: 17 amino acids. V lost 7 bases and J lost 5; bases outside the gene matches: 14. The germline gives CDR1 MDHEN, CDR2 SYDVKM. CDR3 coding DNA: TGTGCCAGCACCGCTCGGGACAGGGGATCGTCCGATCAGCCCCAGCATTTT. Residues: CASTARDRGSSDQPQHF.

The J gene is TRBJ2-3, the V gene TRBV2; 9 nucleotides align to TRBD2. CDR3 length equals 17 residues. CDR1 and CDR2 (germline): SNHLY, FYNNEI. Losses at the gene ends were 4 bases for V and 6 bases for J; bases not matched to a gene: 14. The CDR3 protein is CASSGRVAGVVGDTQYF. CDR3 nucleotides: TGTGCCAGCAGTGGGCGCGTAGCGGGAGTCGTCGGTGATACGCAGTATTTT.

The V call is TRBV6-6, the J call TRBJ1-1; unclear D gene. V was trimmed by 0 bases and J by 0 bases, leaving 11 bases between them. This CDR3 comprises 16 residues. CDR1 is MNHNY, CDR2 SVGAGI, per germline (reference sequence). The CDR3 loop is CASSYSTIRVNTEAFF. The CDR3 nucleotides read TGTGCCAGCAGTTACTCGACTATCCGGGTGAACACTGAAGCTTTCTTT.

J is TRBJ2-6 and V is TRBV6-5, with D perhaps TRBD1 (6 bases). V shed 8 bases and J shed 0 bases, with 11 bases lying between them. The CDR3 extends over 15 amino acids. The germline CDR1 and CDR2 sequences are MNHEY and SVGAGI. Here the CDR3 DNA reads TGTGCCAGCTGGGGGCCTCTCTCTGGGGCCAACGTCCTGACTTTC. Amino acids: CASWGPLSGANVLTF.

This clone occurred a few times. The V gene is TRBV10-1, the J gene TRBJ2-1; 8 bases line up with TRBD1. The CDR3 length is 15 residues. V shed 1 base, J shed 4 bases, and the junction held 3 bases outside the gene matches. Per germline, CDR1 WNHNN and CDR2 SYGVQD (reference sequence). The CDR3 sequence: CASSEFQGAYNEQFF. CDR3 coding DNA: TGCGCCAGCAGTGAGTTCCAGGGGGCGTACAATGAGCAGTTCTTC.

The chain recombines TRBV6-5 with TRBJ1-6; 9 bases agree with TRBD1. The CDR3 extends over 16 amino acids. CDR1 is MNHEY and CDR2 is SVGAGI in the germline V gene. V shed 2 bases, J shed 6 bases, and the junction held 5 bases outside the gene matches. Here the CDR3 DNA reads TGTGCCAGCAGTTACGTGGGGACAGGGAGTAATTCACCCCTCCACTTT. This encodes CASSYVGTGSNSPLHF.

The chain joins TRBV5-1 to TRBJ2-7; D is possibly TRBD2 (5 bases). V was shortened by 4 bases and J by 2 bases, with 10 bases between the two germline ends. CDR1 is SGHRS and CDR2 is YFSETQ in the germline V gene. The CDR3 runs 13 residues. CDR3 bases: TGCGCCAGCAGCCCGAGGGTACCCTACGAGCAGTACTTC. Protein: CASSPRVPYEQYF. Together with reference TRBV5-1 and TRBJ2-7, the CDR3 gives the full variable domain: KAGVTQTPRYLIKTRGQQVTLSCSPISGHRSVSWYQQTPGQGLQFLFEYFSETQRNKGNFPGRFSGRQFSNSRSEMNVSTLELGDSALYLCASSPRVPYEQYFGPGTRLTVT.

Only one count was recorded for this clone. The J gene is TRBJ1-2, the V gene TRBV6-6; TRBD1 aligns across 7 bases. J gave up 4 bases and V 6 bases, and 5 bases lay outside the gene matches. The germline CDR1 and CDR2 sequences are MNHNY and SVGAGI (reference sequence). The CDR3 runs to 13 residues. The CDR3: CASSSGQVYGYTF. CDR3 DNA: TGTGCCAGCAGCTCAGGACAGGTCTATGGCTACACCTTC.

The chain joins TRBV18 to TRBJ2-7; D is undetermined. This CDR3 spans 14 amino acids. V was pared by 1 base and J by 0 bases, with 7 bases between. CDR1 is KGHSH and CDR2 is LQKENI in the germline V gene. Here the CDR3 DNA reads TGTGCCAGCTCACCACAGGCAGGCTCCTACGAGCAGTACTTC. Translation gives CASSPQAGSYEQYF.

Comments on this clone: The junction differs from germline at one of its ends, possibly a read error. V and J are TRBV7-3 and TRBJ2-2, with 7 bases lining up with TRBD1. The germline V gene has CDR1 SGHTA and CDR2 FQGTGA. The CDR3 extends over 15 amino acids. This CDR3 is CASSVTGTATGELFF. DNA for the CDR3: TGTGCCAGCAGCGTAACCGGGACAGCCACCGGGGAGCTGTTTTTT. Looking up the rest from reference TRBV7-3 and TRBJ2-2 gives the full variable domain: GAGVSQTPSNKVTEKGKYVELRCDPISGHTALYWYRQSLGQGPEFLIYFQGTGAADDSGLPNDRFFAVRPEGSVSTLKIQRTERGDSAVYLCASSVTGTATGELFFGEGSRLTVL.

The rearrangement uses TRBV5-8 and TRBJ2-6, with 7 bases aligning to TRBD1. CDR3 length: 15 amino acids. J gave up 4 bases and V 2 bases, and 3 bases lay outside the gene matches. Germline CDR1 is SGHTS and CDR2 is YDEGEE. The CDR3 DNA follows: TGTGCCAGCAGCTTCGGGACAGCCGGGGCCAACGTCCTGACTTTC. Translation gives CASSFGTAGANVLTF.

The chain has TRBV10-1 and TRBJ1-1, with unresolved D. In germline, CDR1 is WNHNN, CDR2 SYGVQD (reference sequence). The CDR3 contains 12 residues. Trimming took off 8 bases at V and 9 bases at J, with 16 bases between the two ends. The DNA of the CDR3 is TGCGCCAGCTCCCCCGGTGCGGGCAAAGCTTTCTTT. Translating gives CASSPGAGKAFF.

This chain connects TRBV7-6 to TRBJ2-6, with a possible D match to TRBD1 (5 bases). The length of the CDR3 is 17 residues. CDR1 and CDR2 (germline): SGHVS, FNYEAQ. Between the trimmed V and J ends, which lost 0 bases and 0 bases, there was a span of 9 bases. CDR3 nucleotides: TGTGCCAGCAGCTTAGCAGGGGATCTCTCTGGGGCCAACGTCCTGACTTTC. It encodes CASSLAGDLSGANVLTF.

The chain couples TRBV5-4 to TRBJ1-1, with a possible D match to TRBD1 (5 bases). Trimming removed 4 bases from V and 3 bases from J, with 19 bases in between. Germline values: CDR1 SGHNT, CDR2 YYREEE (reference sequence). The CDR3 covers 16 residues. CDR3 loop: CASSRGTASWDTEAFF. The CDR3 DNA sequence: TGTGCCAGCAGCCGCGGGACTGCGTCGTGGGACACTGAAGCTTTCTTT.

The chain uses TRBV27 and TRBJ1-2, with 8 bases aligning to TRBD1. The CDR3 covers 15 residues. With 7 bases clipped from V and 4 bases from J, the junction kept 11 bases outside the gene matches. CDR1 and CDR2 from the germline V gene are MNHEY and SMNVEV (reference sequence). DNA for the CDR3: TGTGCCAGCAAGGAATTGGACGGACAGGGCTATGGCTACACCTTC. This translates into CASKELDGQGYGYTF.

CDR3 region: CASSPLSTGLGFQETQYF. The DNA for the CDR3 is TGTGCCAGCTCACCACTCTCGACAGGGTTGGGGTTCCAAGAGACCCAGTACTTC. The chain combines TRBV18 with TRBJ2-5; TRBD1 aligns across 7 bases. V lost 1 base to trimming and J lost 1 base; unmatched junction nucleotides: 12. This CDR3 is 18 amino acids long. CDR1 and CDR2 from the germline V gene are KGHSH and LQKENI.

This rearrangement joins TRBV18 to TRBJ2-3, with 9 bases identical to TRBD1. The V and J ends lost 1 base and 6 bases, in that order; junction bases with no gene match: 8. CDR3 size: 16 residues. Germline lookup yields CDR1 KGHSH and CDR2 LQKENI. The CDR3 protein is CASSPREDRGADTQYF. The DNA for the CDR3 is TGTGCCAGCTCACCACGCGAGGACAGGGGAGCGGATACGCAGTATTTT.

CDR3 sequence reads: CASSFSGQVPNQPQHF. The DNA for the CDR3 is TGTGCCAGCAGCTTCTCGGGACAGGTTCCCAATCAGCCCCAGCATTTT. The V call is TRBV5-5, the J call TRBJ1-5; 8 positions agree with TRBD1. Germline V gives CDR1 SGHKS, CDR2 YYEKEE (reference sequence). V was pared by 2 bases and J by 3 bases, with 7 bases of the junction left unmatched. The CDR3 has 16 amino acids. The full variable domain, completed using reference TRBV5-5 and TRBJ1-5, is DAGVTQSPTHLIKTRGQQVTLRCSPISGHKSVSWYQQVLGQGPQFIFQYYEKEERGRGNFPDRFSARQFPNYSSELNVNALLLGDSALYLCASSFSGQVPNQPQHFGDGTRLSIL.

V is TRBV5-6 and J is TRBJ1-2; D may be TRBD1 (5 bases). Trimming took 2 bases from V and 8 from J, leaving 10 bases between them. The CDR3 covers 12 residues. CDR1 SGHDT and CDR2 YYEEEE come from the germline V gene. CDR3 residues: CASSLPQGGYTF. CDR3 in DNA: TGTGCCAGCAGCTTACCCCAGGGAGGCTACACCTTC.

V and J are TRBV11-3 and TRBJ2-2, with 9 bases aligning to TRBD1. The CDR3 consists of 16 residues. Trimming at V came to 3 bases and at J to 0 bases, leaving 2 bases not matched to a gene. The germline V gene has CDR1 SGHNT and CDR2 YENEEA. CDR3 sequence: CASSFGQGTNTGELFF. In DNA, the CDR3 is TGTGCCAGCAGCTTCGGACAGGGGACGAACACCGGGGAGCTGTTTTTT.

The chain joins TRBV28 to TRBJ2-1; D possibly corresponds to TRBD2 (6 bases). From germline, CDR1 is MDHEN and CDR2 SYDVKM. This CDR3 comprises 14 residues. Trimming stripped 5 bases from V and 7 bases from J, with 15 bases between. In DNA form, the CDR3 reads TGTGCCAGCAGTCAGAGACTAGGGGTAAATGAGCAGTTCTTC. As protein: CASSQRLGVNEQFF.

The gene calls are TRBV4-1 and TRBJ1-1; 9 bases agree with TRBD1. Germline CDR1 and CDR2: MGHRA and YSYEKL. The CDR3 consists of 20 residues. Trimming cost V 5 bases and J 6 bases; bases outside gene matches: 25. The CDR3 region is CASSSTRTRDRVFLTAEAFF. The CDR3 DNA reads TGCGCCAGCAGCTCGACTCGGACAAGGGACAGGGTATTTTTGACGGCTGAAGCTTTCTTT.

J is TRBJ2-1 and V is TRBV10-3; a weak D match, TRBD1 (6 bases). V lost 3 bases and J 2 bases, leaving 20 bases between the germline ends. There are 18 residues in the CDR3. CDR1 is ENHRY, CDR2 SYGVKD, per germline. CDR3: CAISENGLGQYTYNEQFF. The CDR3, as DNA: TGTGCCATCAGTGAAAATGGTTTAGGACAGTACACCTACAATGAGCAGTTCTTC.

The chain links TRBV7-9 to TRBJ2-1, with TRBD2 matching over 9 bases. This CDR3 is built from 16 residues. Trimming at V came to 4 bases and at J to 5 bases, leaving 9 bases not matched to a gene. Germline V gene lookup returns CDR1 SEHNR and CDR2 FQNEAQ (reference sequence). CDR3 in DNA: TGTGCCAGCAGCTCCCCCCTGGGCGGGGGGGACAATGAGCAGTTCTTC. Residues: CASSSPLGGGDNEQFF. Variable domain in full (rest from reference TRBV7-9 and TRBJ2-1): DTGVSQNPRHKITKRGQNVTFRCDPISEHNRLYWYRQTLGQGPEFLTYFQNEAQLEKSRLLSDRFSAERPKGSFSTLEIQRTEQGDSAMYLCASSSPLGGGDNEQFFGPGTRLTVL.

The chain uses TRBV15 and TRBJ2-2; D is perhaps TRBD1 (6 bases). This CDR3 comprises 15 residues. Germline assignment: CDR1 LNHNV and CDR2 YYDKDF (reference sequence). The V and J ends lost 3 bases and 2 bases respectively, with 10 bases between them. CDR3 DNA sequence: TGTGCCACCAGCAGCACAGGGATAAACACCGGGGAGCTGTTTTTT. Translated, it gives CATSSTGINTGELFF.